This T cell receptor (beta chain) originates from a study of beta chain features in type 1 diabetes. Whole-study findings and limits: Patients with Type 1 diabetes showed moderately but significantly shorter TCRB CDR3s in all four CD4+ subsets. No resolution was reached here on whether HLA type influences TCRB rearrangement.

Regarding this clone: Its matching antigen is unknown. Other DNA sequences in the sample encode the same CDR3.

Germline V lookup: CDR1 MDHEN, CDR2 SYDVKM. The germline V and J ends were trimmed by 5 bases and 4 bases, with 5 bases remaining between them. CDR3 length: 11 residues. Reverse transcribing all isolated RNA meant expressed TCRB transcripts were sequenced. Naive, central memory and regulatory T cell samples averaged around 3.3 million reads. Only in-frame clones appear in the TCRdb table, and some are missing; sequencing was by immunoSEQ multiplex PCR. Of more than 250,000 clones in the sample, 14% were seen once. Isolation of CD4+ naive, central memory, regulatory and stem cell-like memory cells was achieved by sorting via CD45RO/CCR7/CD25/CD127/CD95/CD27. All of the sorted populations showed purity greater than 95%.

This TCR was recovered from a man aged 30 to 39 with type 1 diabetes. Sample: naive CD4+ T cells from blood. V gene TRBV28 combines with J gene TRBJ2-5; tentative D call: TRBD1 (5 bases). The CDR3 is CASSDRETQYF. CDR3 in DNA: TGTGCCAGCAGTGACAGAGAGACCCAGTACTTC.